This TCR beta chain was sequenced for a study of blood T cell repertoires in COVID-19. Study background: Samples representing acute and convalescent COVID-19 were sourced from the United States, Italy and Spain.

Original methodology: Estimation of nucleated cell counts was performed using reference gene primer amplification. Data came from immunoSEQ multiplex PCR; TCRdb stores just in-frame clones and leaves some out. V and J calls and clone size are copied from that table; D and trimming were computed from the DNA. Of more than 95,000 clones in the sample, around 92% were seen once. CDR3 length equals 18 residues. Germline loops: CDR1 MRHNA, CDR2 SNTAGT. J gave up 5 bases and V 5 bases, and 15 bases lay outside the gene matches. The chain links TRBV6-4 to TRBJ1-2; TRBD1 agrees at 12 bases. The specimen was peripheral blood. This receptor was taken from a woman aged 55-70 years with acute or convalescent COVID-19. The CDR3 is CASSPGRDRGRGPYGYTF. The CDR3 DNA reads TGTGCCAGCAGTCCGGGCCGGGACAGGGGGCGAGGACCTTATGGCTACACCTTC.